This entry features one TCR beta chain sequence. The data derive from a study of blood T cell repertoires in COVID-19. Study-wide background: The analysed material was cDNA or gDNA that came from T cells, B-cell-depleted T cells, or PBMCs.

The authors' processing: Amplified reference gene primers provided the basis for estimating nucleated cell counts. Measured with immunoSEQ multiplex PCR; TCRdb has only the in-frame clones, and not every one. The V and J calls and the clone size are those of that table, but D and trimming were determined from the DNA. The table records 250,000 or so clones, roughly 90% of them present only once. Sequenced sample: peripheral blood. This TCR came from a young woman with acute or convalescent COVID-19.

CDR3 in DNA: TGTGCCAGTACGAAGGACAGGGGGAAAGGAAACACCATATATTTT. This encodes CASTKDRGKGNTIYF. The genes are TRBV7-2 and TRBJ1-3; the match to TRBD1 covers 10 bases. The length of the CDR3 is 15 residues. Trimming at V came to 9 bases and at J to 4 bases, leaving 9 bases not matched to a gene. Germline-derived CDR1 and CDR2 are SGHTA and FQGNSA.